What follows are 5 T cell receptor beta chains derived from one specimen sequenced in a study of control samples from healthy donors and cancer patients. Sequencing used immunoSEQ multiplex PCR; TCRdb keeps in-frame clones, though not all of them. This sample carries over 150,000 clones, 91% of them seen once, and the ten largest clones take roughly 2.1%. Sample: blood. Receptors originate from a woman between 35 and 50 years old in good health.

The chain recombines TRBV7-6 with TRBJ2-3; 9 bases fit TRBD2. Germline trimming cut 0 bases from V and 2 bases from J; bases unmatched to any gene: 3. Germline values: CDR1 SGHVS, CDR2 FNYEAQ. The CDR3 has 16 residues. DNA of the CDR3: TGTGCCAGCAGCTTAGCGGGCGGGGGGGCCACAGATACGCAGTATTTT. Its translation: CASSLAGGGATDTQYF.

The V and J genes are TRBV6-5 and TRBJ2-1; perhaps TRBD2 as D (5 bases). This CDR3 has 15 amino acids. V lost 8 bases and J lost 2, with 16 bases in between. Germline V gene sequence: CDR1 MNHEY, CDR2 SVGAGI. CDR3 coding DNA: TGTGCCAGCCGAGTGGCTAGCCCTACCTACAATGAGCAGTTCTTC. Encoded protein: CASRVASPTYNEQFF.

The CDR3 DNA sequence: TGTGCCAGCACCAAGGGTTTTCCCGGGTCTAACTATGGCTACACCTTC. This codes for CASTKGFPGSNYGYTF. V and J are TRBV2 and TRBJ1-2; D remains ambiguous. The CDR3 runs to 16 residues. The germline V and J ends were trimmed by 7 bases and 0 bases, with 18 bases remaining between them. CDR1 and CDR2 from the germline V gene are SNHLY and FYNNEI.

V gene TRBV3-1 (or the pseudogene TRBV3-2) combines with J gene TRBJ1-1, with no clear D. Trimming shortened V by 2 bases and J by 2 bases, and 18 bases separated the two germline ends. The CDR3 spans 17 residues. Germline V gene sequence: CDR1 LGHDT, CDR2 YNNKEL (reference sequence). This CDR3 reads CASSQPPRVSQNTEAFF. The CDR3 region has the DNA TGTGCCAGCAGCCAACCCCCGAGGGTCTCCCAAAACACTGAAGCTTTCTTT.

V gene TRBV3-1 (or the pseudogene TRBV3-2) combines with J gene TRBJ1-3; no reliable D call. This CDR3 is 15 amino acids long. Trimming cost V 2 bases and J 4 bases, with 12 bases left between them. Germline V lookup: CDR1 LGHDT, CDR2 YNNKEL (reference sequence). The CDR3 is CASSQYRSTGNTIYF. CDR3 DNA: TGTGCCAGCAGCCAATATCGGTCGACCGGAAACACCATATATTTT.